These 14 T cell receptor beta chains came from one sample sequenced in a study of cytomegalovirus exposure and HLA in healthy donors. The primer mix had 60 Vbeta and 13 Jbeta primers. TCRdb keeps only in-frame clones here, not all; method: immunoSEQ multiplex PCR. The table lists 75,000 to 100,000 clones, 70% to 80% of them singletons. The sequenced sample was PBMCs. The receptors come from a man aged 40-50 years in good health and CMV-seronegative.

This clone was found a few times. The CDR3 protein is CASSQDPGGPPYNEQFF. CDR3 DNA sequence: TGTGCCAGCAGCCAAGATCCAGGGGGGCCACCCTACAATGAGCAGTTCTTC. The rearrangement links TRBV4-2 to TRBJ2-1; TRBD1 is a possible D gene (7 bases). Per the germline V gene, CDR1 is LGHNA and CDR2 is YNFKEQ. The CDR3 consists of 17 residues. V shed 0 bases and J shed 2 bases, with 14 bases lying between them.

The chain joins TRBV28 to TRBJ1-5; D perhaps matches TRBD1 (6 bases). The length of the CDR3 is 14 residues. Trimming cost V 3 bases and J 1 base, with 7 bases left between them. From germline, CDR1 is MDHEN and CDR2 SYDVKM. The CDR3 loop reads CASSLRGSNQPQHF. CDR3 coding DNA: TGTGCCAGCAGTTTGAGGGGGAGCAATCAGCCCCAGCATTTT.

The chain links TRBV6-1 to TRBJ1-2; D perhaps matches TRBD1 (6 bases). Trimming removed 6 bases from V and 6 bases from J, with 17 bases in between. The V gene's germline CDR1 is MNHNS and CDR2 SASEGT. The CDR3 spans 14 residues. The CDR3 is CASSAGGARDGYTF. CDR3 sequence (DNA): TGTGCCAGCAGCGCGGGGGGGGCCCGTGATGGCTACACCTTC.

This clone was recorded a few times. The chain is built from TRBV19 and TRBJ2-5; 11 bases map to TRBD2. The V and J ends lost 5 bases and 7 bases, in that order; junction bases with no gene match: 9. CDR3 length: 15 amino acids. Germline V gene lookup returns CDR1 LNHDA and CDR2 SQIVND (reference sequence). DNA of the CDR3: TGTGCCAGTAGTTCTAGCGGGGGGTCAACTGGGACCCAGTACTTC. Translating it yields CASSSSGGSTGTQYF.

J is TRBJ2-3 and V is TRBV5-1, with D perhaps TRBD1 (5 bases). Germline V CDR1 and CDR2: SGHRS, YFSETQ. The CDR3 length is 14 residues. The V gene lost 0 bases and the J gene lost 6 bases, with 11 bases spanning the gap. The CDR3: CASSLVAGSDTQYF. DNA for the CDR3: TGCGCCAGCAGCTTGGTAGCAGGGTCGGATACGCAGTATTTT.

This clone was counted a few times. This chain joins TRBV11-2 and TRBJ2-1; 9 bases agree with TRBD2. In germline, CDR1 is SGHAT, CDR2 FQNNGV. V lost 8 bases to trimming and J lost 7 bases; unmatched junction nucleotides: 6. The CDR3 totals 13 residues. This CDR3 is CASCLAGRNEQFF. For the CDR3, the DNA is TGTGCCAGCTGCCTAGCGGGGAGGAATGAGCAGTTCTTC.

The J gene is TRBJ2-1, the V gene TRBV2; a weak D match, TRBD2 (6 bases). Germline V gene sequence: CDR1 SNHLY, CDR2 FYNNEI. Trimming left V 6 bases short and J 5 bases short, with 11 bases between. The CDR3 loop spans 13 amino acids. The CDR3 DNA reads as TGTGCCAGCAGGCGGGGACTCGACAATGAGCAGTTCTTC. Its translation: CASRRGLDNEQFF.

This sequence joins TRBV27 and TRBJ2-7; weak D call: TRBD2 (5 bases). CDR1 and CDR2 (germline): MNHEY, SMNVEV (reference sequence). V lost 0 bases, J lost 1 base, and 10 bases lay in between. The CDR3 runs to 15 residues. The CDR3 region has the DNA TGTGCCAGCAGTTTATCGCGGCGGGCATCCTACGAGCAGTACTTC. Its translation is CASSLSRRASYEQYF.

The CDR3 bases are TGTGCCGGGGACAGGGAAGCCCACGAGCAGTACTTC. Protein: CAGDREAHEQYF. This chain links TRBV30 with TRBJ2-7; 9 nucleotides line up with TRBD1. Trimming at V came to 8 bases and at J to 5 bases, leaving 7 bases not matched to a gene. The CDR3 runs to 12 residues. Germline V gene sequence: CDR1 GTSNPN, CDR2 SVGIG (reference sequence).

The gene calls are TRBV6-1 and TRBJ1-2; a possible D gene is TRBD1 (6 bases). The V gene's germline CDR1 is MNHNS and CDR2 SASEGT. This CDR3 has 16 amino acids. Trimming cost V 4 bases and J 1 base, with 16 bases left between them. Here the CDR3 DNA reads TGTGCCAGCAGTGTCGGGGGGCGGGTAGGTAACTATGGCTACACCTTC. Residues: CASSVGGRVGNYGYTF.

This clone was seen a single time. This chain links TRBV5-4 with TRBJ2-1, with D possibly matching TRBD2 (5 bases). Trimming took off 0 bases at V and 5 bases at J, with 9 bases between the two ends. The CDR3 is made up of 14 amino acids. Per germline, CDR1 SGHNT and CDR2 YYREEE (reference sequence). The CDR3 loop is CASSLVGKNNEQFF. CDR3 DNA: TGTGCCAGCAGCTTGGTCGGGAAAAACAATGAGCAGTTCTTC.

This clone was observed a single time. The chain employs TRBV28 and TRBJ2-7; 10 bases agree with TRBD2. The V gene end was trimmed by 6 bases and the J gene end by 0 bases; junction bases not matched to a gene: 8. CDR1 MDHEN and CDR2 SYDVKM come from the germline V gene. The CDR3 length is 16 residues. The CDR3 nucleotides read TGTGCCAGCAGGAGCGGGGGGGTTATTAGCTCCTACGAGCAGTACTTC. Translating it yields CASRSGGVISSYEQYF.

The chain recombines TRBV5-1 with TRBJ2-1; 9 nucleotides agree with TRBD1. CDR3 length equals 14 residues. The J segment lost 8 bases and the V segment lost 1 base, leaving 4 bases of the junction unmatched. Germline V gives CDR1 SGHRS, CDR2 YFSETQ. Here the CDR3 DNA reads TGCGCCAGCAGCTTGAGGGACAGGGTCCATGAGCAGTTCTTC. It codes for CASSLRDRVHEQFF.

This chain joins TRBV5-4 and TRBJ2-1, with 8 bases aligning to TRBD2. Germline CDR1 reads SGHNT; CDR2 reads YYREEE (reference sequence). V trimming: 0 bases; J trimming: 0 bases; junction bases outside the gene matches: 2. This CDR3 has 16 amino acids. CDR3 bases: TGTGCCAGCAGCTTGGCGGGAGGGAGCTCCTACAATGAGCAGTTCTTC. Translated, it gives CASSLAGGSSYNEQFF.